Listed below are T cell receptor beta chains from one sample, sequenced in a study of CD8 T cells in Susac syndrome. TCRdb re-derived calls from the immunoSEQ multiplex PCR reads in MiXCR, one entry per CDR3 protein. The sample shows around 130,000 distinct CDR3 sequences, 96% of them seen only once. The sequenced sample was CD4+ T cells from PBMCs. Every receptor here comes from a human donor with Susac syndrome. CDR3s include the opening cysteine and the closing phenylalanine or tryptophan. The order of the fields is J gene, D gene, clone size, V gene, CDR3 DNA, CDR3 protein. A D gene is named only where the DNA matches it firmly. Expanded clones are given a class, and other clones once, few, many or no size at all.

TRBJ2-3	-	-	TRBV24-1	TGTGCCACCAGTGATCCCAGGGTTTGGGATACGCAGTATTTT	CATSDPRVWDTQYF
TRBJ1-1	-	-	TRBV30	TGTGCCTGGGCGCAGGGTTTGAACACTGAAGCTTTCTTT	CAWAQGLNTEAFF
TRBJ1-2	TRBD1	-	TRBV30	TGTGCCTGGAGGGGGGGACAGACCTCTAACTATGGCTACACCTTC	CAWRGGQTSNYGYTF
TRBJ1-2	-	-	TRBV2	TGTGCCAGCACTCGTGACCAGGAGAACTATGGCTACACCTTC	CASTRDQENYGYTF
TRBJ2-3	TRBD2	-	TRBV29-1	TGCAGCGTTGAAGATCCTAGCGGGAGGATCACAGATACGCAGTATTTT	CSVEDPSGRITDTQYF
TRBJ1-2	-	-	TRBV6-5	TGTGCCAGCAGTTCAGATGGTGGCCATGGCTACACCTTC	CASSSDGGHGYTF
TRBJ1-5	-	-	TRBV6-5	TGTGCCAGCAGTACAGGGACCCCCCACAATCAGCCCCAGCATTTT	CASSTGTPHNQPQHF
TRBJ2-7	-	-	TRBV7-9	TGTGCCAGCAGCCCCCAGGCATACGAGCAGTACTTC	CASSPQAYEQYF
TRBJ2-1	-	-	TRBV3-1	TGTGCCAGCAGCCAAGGCAGGGGCAATGAGCAGTTCTTC	CASSQGRGNEQFF
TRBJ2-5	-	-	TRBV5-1	TGCGCCAGCACCTCCGGGGCAGGGGAGACCCAGTACTTC	CASTSGAGETQYF
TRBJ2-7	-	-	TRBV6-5	TGTGCCAGCAGTTACCCCAGAGTTAGTCAGTTTTCCTACGAGCAGTACTTC	CASSYPRVSQFSYEQYF
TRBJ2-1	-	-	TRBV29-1	TGCAGCGGCAGCTCGAGTAGGAATGAGCAGTTCTTC	CSGSSSRNEQFF
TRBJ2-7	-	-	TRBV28	TGTGCCACAGATAGGGACGGCTACTCCTACGAGCAGTACTTC	CATDRDGYSYEQYF
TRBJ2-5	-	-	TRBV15	TGTGCCACCAGCACCCCCTCGGGACAAGAGACCCAGTACTTC	CATSTPSGQETQYF
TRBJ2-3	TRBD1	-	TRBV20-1	TGCAGTTCGCAGGGGGCTAGGCGAGATACGCAGTATTTT	CSSQGARRDTQYF
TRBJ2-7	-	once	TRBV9	TGTGCCAGCAGCGTAGACGGACATAATCCCGAGCAGTACTTC	CASSVDGHNPEQYF
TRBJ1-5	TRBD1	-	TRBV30	TGTGCCGCTGGGACAGGGGAGTACCAGCCCCAGCATTTT	CAAGTGEYQPQHF